The 24 T cell receptor beta chains listed next were all sequenced from one sample in a study of blood T cell repertoires in COVID-19. Libraries were prepared by immunoSEQ multiplex PCR; TCRdb keeps only in-frame clonotypes and omits some of them. Among fewer than 250,000 clones listed, less than 90% were seen once. Material for sequencing was peripheral blood. These receptors were taken from a human donor in a cohort sampled during active COVID-19.

The sample holds one count of this clone. The chain combines TRBV29-1 with TRBJ2-7, with 9 bases fitting TRBD1. Losses at the gene ends were 4 bases for V and 2 bases for J; bases not matched to a gene: 6. This CDR3 has 14 amino acids. Germline V gene sequence: CDR1 SQVTM, CDR2 ANQGSEA. CDR3 protein: CSVVRGQGPYEQYF. CDR3 sequence (DNA): TGCAGCGTTGTCCGGGGACAGGGCCCCTACGAGCAGTACTTC.

This chain connects TRBV6-1 to TRBJ2-2; no reliable D call. Germline assignment: CDR1 MNHNS and CDR2 SASEGT. This CDR3 has 16 residues. With 1 base removed from V and 9 bases from J, the gap between germline ends came to 18 bases. The CDR3 sequence: CASSEGRGYVRWELFF. Here the CDR3 DNA reads TGTGCCAGCAGTGAAGGGCGCGGATATGTGCGCTGGGAGCTGTTTTTT.

The chain is built from TRBV3-1 (or the pseudogene TRBV3-2) and TRBJ1-2; D not resolved. Trimming left V 1 base short and J 0 bases short, with 15 bases between. CDR1 and CDR2 (germline): LGHDT, YNNKEL (reference sequence). This CDR3 region has 17 residues. The CDR3 sequence: CASSQGRAETTNYGYTF. CDR3 in DNA: TGTGCCAGCAGCCAAGGGCGGGCAGAAACAACTAACTATGGCTACACCTTC.

The gene calls are TRBV11-1 and TRBJ2-5; the D is unclear. The CDR3 has 13 amino acids. V shed 5 bases and J shed 5 bases, with 12 bases lying between them. The germline gives CDR1 SGHAT, CDR2 FQDESV (reference sequence). CDR3 coding DNA: TGTGCCAGCAGCCCCCACCTCGGTGAGACCCAGTACTTC. Translating it yields CASSPHLGETQYF.

The chain links TRBV5-4 to TRBJ2-3; perhaps TRBD2 as D (5 bases). Germline V CDR1 and CDR2: SGHNT, YYREEE (reference sequence). The V and J ends lost 4 bases and 6 bases respectively, with 18 bases between them. The CDR3 runs to 15 residues. CDR3 in DNA: TGTGCCAGCAGCCGAAGTCGGGGTTCTCAGGATACGCAGTATTTT. It specifies CASSRSRGSQDTQYF.

The chain is built from TRBV5-1 and TRBJ2-7; 8 bases match TRBD2. CDR1 and CDR2 (germline): SGHRS, YFSETQ. CDR3 length equals 15 residues. The V and J ends lost 4 bases and 2 bases, in that order; junction bases with no gene match: 8. CDR3 DNA: TGCGCCAGCAGCCCGGCCTCGGGGGGGACCTACGAGCAGTACTTC. Residues: CASSPASGGTYEQYF.

The rearrangement uses TRBV5-1 and TRBJ2-1; a weak D match, TRBD2 (6 bases). V was pared by 5 bases and J by 13 bases, with 19 bases between. Germline V lookup: CDR1 SGHRS, CDR2 YFSETQ. The CDR3 consists of 13 residues. CDR3 sequence: CASSLEGNEKQFF. The CDR3 DNA sequence: TGCGCCAGCAGTCTGGAGGGGAATGAAAAACAGTTCTTC.

This chain joins TRBV9 and TRBJ1-2; weak D call: TRBD1 (6 bases). V lost 0 bases and J 8 bases, leaving 20 bases between the germline ends. The germline V gene has CDR1 SGDLS and CDR2 YYNGEE. The CDR3 covers 16 residues. In DNA, the CDR3 is TGTGCCAGCAGCGTAGGTCGGGCTGTACAGGGCCGGGGCTACACCTTC. Its protein is CASSVGRAVQGRGYTF.

The chain uses TRBV25-1 and TRBJ1-4, with D possibly TRBD1 on 5 matching bases. Germline V gene sequence: CDR1 MGHDK, CDR2 SYGVNS. The CDR3 consists of 15 residues. V lost 3 bases and J lost 7, with 15 bases in between. In DNA form, the CDR3 reads TGTGCCAGCAGTGATTTGACAGACTTTAGTGAAAAACTGTTTTTT. The encoded protein is CASSDLTDFSEKLFF.

V is TRBV5-1 and J is TRBJ2-2; D is uncertain. Between the trimmed V and J ends, which lost 3 bases and 1 base, there was a span of 16 bases. CDR1 and CDR2 from the germline V gene are SGHRS and YFSETQ. This CDR3 is 17 amino acids long. In nucleotides, the CDR3 is TGCGCCAGCAGCTGGGCCCCCTCGCCTCGGAACACCGGGGAGCTGTTTTTT. It encodes CASSWAPSPRNTGELFF.

The rearrangement joins TRBV5-6 to TRBJ1-2; maybe TRBD1 (6 bases). The CDR3 is 14 amino acids. Trimming stripped 4 bases from V and 4 bases from J, with 14 bases between. Germline V CDR1 and CDR2: SGHDT, YYEEEE. In DNA, the CDR3 is TGTGCCAGCAGCGGCTATGACAGGACCTATGGCTACACCTTC. It codes for CASSGYDRTYGYTF.

V gene TRBV23-1 combines with J gene TRBJ1-5, with D unclear. TRBV23-1 is designated an ORF whose function remains uncertain. There are 12 residues in the CDR3. Between the trimmed V and J ends, which lost 6 bases and 4 bases, there was a span of 7 bases. CDR3 coding DNA: TGCGCCAGCAGCCTGCTAAATCAGCCCCAGCATTTT. It encodes CASSLLNQPQHF.

The J gene is TRBJ1-6, the V gene TRBV12-3 or TRBV12-4, with D perhaps TRBD1 (6 bases). The CDR3 loop spans 13 amino acids. V dropped 6 bases and J dropped 9 bases, with 12 bases sitting between them. The DNA of the CDR3 is TGTGCCAGCAGAACAGGGTCGGGTTCACCCCTCCACTTT. Protein: CASRTGSGSPLHF.

This sequence joins TRBV11-2 and TRBJ2-7; 9 nucleotides agree with TRBD1. J was trimmed by 3 bases and V by 3 bases; bases with no gene match: 3. CDR3 length equals 14 residues. Germline CDR1 and CDR2: SGHAT and FQNNGV. CDR3 loop: CASSLGQGFYEQYV. CDR3 sequence (DNA): TGTGCCAGCAGCTTGGGACAGGGTTTCTACGAGCAGTACGTC.

This clone was recorded only once. The chain has TRBV11-2 and TRBJ2-1; unclear D gene. Germline V lookup: CDR1 SGHAT, CDR2 FQNNGV. This CDR3 is 15 amino acids long. V was trimmed by 2 bases and J by 0 bases, leaving 8 bases between them. CDR3 sequence: CASSLSWSSYNEQFF. CDR3 coding DNA: TGTGCCAGCAGCTTAAGCTGGAGCTCCTACAATGAGCAGTTCTTC.

This chain uses TRBV11-3 with TRBJ2-2; TRBD1 is a possible D gene (6 bases). Germline assignment: CDR1 SGHNT and CDR2 YENEEA. This CDR3 comprises 15 residues. Trimming pared 2 bases from V and 4 bases from J, leaving 11 bases between. CDR3 in amino acids: CASSLQGHTTGELFF. The CDR3 DNA reads TGTGCCAGCAGCTTACAGGGGCACACCACCGGGGAGCTGTTTTTT. Looking up the rest from reference TRBV11-3 and TRBJ2-2 gives the full variable domain: EAGVVQSPRYKIIEKKQPVAFWCNPISGHNTLYWYLQNLGQGPELLIRYENEEAVDDSQLPKDRFSAERLKGVDSTLKIQPAELGDSAVYLCASSLQGHTTGELFFGEGSRLTVL.

This clone was counted only a few times. V gene TRBV11-2 combines with J gene TRBJ2-2; tentatively, D is TRBD1 (5 bases). The V end was cut by 5 bases, the J end by 4 bases, with 11 bases between. This CDR3 has 14 amino acids. Germline lookup yields CDR1 SGHAT and CDR2 FQNNGV. This CDR3 is CASSAQGSTGELFF. DNA for the CDR3: TGTGCCAGCAGCGCCCAGGGAAGCACCGGGGAGCTGTTTTTT.

The CDR3 sequence: CAISGADYSNQPQHF. The DNA of the CDR3 is TGTGCCATCAGTGGAGCCGATTATAGCAATCAGCCCCAGCATTTT. V and J are TRBV10-3 and TRBJ1-5; D gene uncertain. This CDR3 region has 15 residues. The germline gives CDR1 ENHRY, CDR2 SYGVKD. Between the trimmed V and J ends, which lost 4 bases and 0 bases, there was a span of 10 bases.

The rearrangement uses TRBV6-6 and TRBJ2-7; TRBD2 matches 13 bases. CDR1 is MNHNY, CDR2 SVGAGI, per germline (reference sequence). The V gene end was trimmed by 5 bases and the J gene end by 2 bases; junction bases not matched to a gene: 12. The CDR3 sequence is 18 residues long. CDR3 in amino acids: CASSRLAGGRQPTYEQYF. DNA of the CDR3: TGTGCCAGCAGTCGACTAGCGGGAGGCCGACAACCTACCTACGAGCAGTACTTC.

The chain carries TRBV5-1 and TRBJ1-2, with 9 bases matching TRBD1. CDR3 length equals 17 residues. Germline CDR1 and CDR2: SGHRS and YFSETQ. Trimming removed 4 bases from V and 4 bases from J; junction bases left unmatched: 14. CDR3 sequence (DNA): TGCGCCAGCAGCCACAGGAGACGACAGGGGGAGGGCTATGGCTACACCTTC. It is translated as CASSHRRRQGEGYGYTF.

This clone showed up just once. CDR3 in DNA: TGCGCCAGCAGCTTGTCAGGGGTAAGAACTGAAGCTTTCTTT. Protein: CASSLSGVRTEAFF. V is TRBV5-1 and J is TRBJ1-1; D is perhaps TRBD1 (6 bases). CDR1 and CDR2 from the germline V gene are SGHRS and YFSETQ. This CDR3 contains 14 residues. V was trimmed by 1 base and J by 5 bases, leaving 12 bases between them.

The V call is TRBV7-9, the J call TRBJ1-4, with unresolved D. There are 13 residues in the CDR3. V was shortened by 1 base and J by 7 bases, with 7 bases between the two germline ends. Germline assignment: CDR1 SEHNR and CDR2 FQNEAQ (reference sequence). DNA of the CDR3: TGTGCCAGCAGCTTAGACGCAGGTGAAAAACTGTTTTTT. Its translation is CASSLDAGEKLFF.

On this clone itself: One end of the junction fails to match germline, which may point to a read error. The chain uses TRBV27 and TRBJ2-2, with a weak D call TRBD2 (6 bases). CDR1 and CDR2 from the germline V gene are MNHEY and SMNVEV (reference sequence). CDR3 length equals 12 residues. CDR3 DNA sequence: TGTGCCAGCGGGAGGAACACCGAGGAGCTGTTTTTT. Amino acid sequence: CASGRNTEELFF.

The chain carries TRBV3-1 (or the pseudogene TRBV3-2) and TRBJ2-1, with D perhaps TRBD1 (5 bases). V was cut by 0 bases and J by 5 bases, with 11 bases left in between. The CDR3 has 15 residues. Germline CDR1 is LGHDT and CDR2 is YNNKEL (reference sequence). CDR3 coding DNA: TGTGCCAGCAGCCAAGATTGGGGCAGAAACAATGAGCAGTTCTTC. The encoded protein is CASSQDWGRNNEQFF.